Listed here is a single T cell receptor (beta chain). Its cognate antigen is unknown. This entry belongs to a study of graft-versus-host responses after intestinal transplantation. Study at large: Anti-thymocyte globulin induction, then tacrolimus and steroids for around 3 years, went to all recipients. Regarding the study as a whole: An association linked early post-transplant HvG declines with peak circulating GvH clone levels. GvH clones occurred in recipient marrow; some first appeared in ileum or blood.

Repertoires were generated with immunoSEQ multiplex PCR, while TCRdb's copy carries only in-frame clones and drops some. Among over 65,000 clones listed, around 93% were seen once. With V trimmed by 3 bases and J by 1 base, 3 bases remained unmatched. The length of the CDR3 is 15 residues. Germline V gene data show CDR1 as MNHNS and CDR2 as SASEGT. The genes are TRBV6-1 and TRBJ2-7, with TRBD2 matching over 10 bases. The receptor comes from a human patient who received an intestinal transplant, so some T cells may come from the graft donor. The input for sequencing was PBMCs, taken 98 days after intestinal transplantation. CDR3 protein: CASSDRTSGSYEQYF. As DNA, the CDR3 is TGTGCCAGCAGTGATAGGACTAGCGGTTCCTACGAGCAGTACTTC.